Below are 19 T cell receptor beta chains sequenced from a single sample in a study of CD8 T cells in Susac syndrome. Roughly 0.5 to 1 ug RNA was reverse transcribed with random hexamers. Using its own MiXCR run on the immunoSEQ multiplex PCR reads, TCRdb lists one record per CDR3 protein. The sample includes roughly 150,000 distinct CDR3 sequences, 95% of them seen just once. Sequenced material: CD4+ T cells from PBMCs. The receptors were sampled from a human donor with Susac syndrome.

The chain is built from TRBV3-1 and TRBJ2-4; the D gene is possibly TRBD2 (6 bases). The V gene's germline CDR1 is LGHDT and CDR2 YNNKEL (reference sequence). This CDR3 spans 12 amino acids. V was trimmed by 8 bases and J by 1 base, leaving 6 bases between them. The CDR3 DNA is TGTGCCAGCGGGGGGGCCAAAAACATTCAGTACTTC. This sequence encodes CASGGAKNIQYF.

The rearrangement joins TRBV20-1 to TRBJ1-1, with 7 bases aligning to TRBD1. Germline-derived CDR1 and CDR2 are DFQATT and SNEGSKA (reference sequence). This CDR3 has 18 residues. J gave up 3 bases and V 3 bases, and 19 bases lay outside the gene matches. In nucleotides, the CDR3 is TGCAGTGCTAGGGGGTGGGCACAGGGGTCGGAGTACGACACTGAAGCTTTCTTT. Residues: CSARGWAQGSEYDTEAFF.

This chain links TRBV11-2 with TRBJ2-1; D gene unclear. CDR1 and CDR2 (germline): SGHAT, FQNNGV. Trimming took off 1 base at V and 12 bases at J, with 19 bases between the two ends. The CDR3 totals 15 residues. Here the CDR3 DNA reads TGTGCCAGCAGCTTAGGCCCGCGACTTGAGGATCGGCAGTTCTTC. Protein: CASSLGPRLEDRQFF.

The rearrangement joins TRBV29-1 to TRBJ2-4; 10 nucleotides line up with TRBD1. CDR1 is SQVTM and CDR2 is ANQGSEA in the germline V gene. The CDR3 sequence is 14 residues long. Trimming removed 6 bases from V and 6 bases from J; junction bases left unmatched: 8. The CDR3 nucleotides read TGCAGCGTAAGGGACAGGGGTGGGAGAAACATTCAGTACTTC. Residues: CSVRDRGGRNIQYF.

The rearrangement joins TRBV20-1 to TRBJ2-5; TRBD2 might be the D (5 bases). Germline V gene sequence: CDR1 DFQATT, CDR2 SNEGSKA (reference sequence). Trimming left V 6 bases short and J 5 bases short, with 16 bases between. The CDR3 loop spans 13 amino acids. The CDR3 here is CSAVATRSETQYF. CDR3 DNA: TGCAGTGCAGTAGCGACCCGCTCGGAGACCCAGTACTTC.

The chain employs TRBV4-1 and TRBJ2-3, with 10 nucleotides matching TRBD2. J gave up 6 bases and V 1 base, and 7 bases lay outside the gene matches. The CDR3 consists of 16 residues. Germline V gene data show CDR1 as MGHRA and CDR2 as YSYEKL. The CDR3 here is CASSQALAGAADTQYF. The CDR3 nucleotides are TGCGCCAGCAGCCAAGCTCTAGCGGGAGCGGCGGATACGCAGTATTTT.

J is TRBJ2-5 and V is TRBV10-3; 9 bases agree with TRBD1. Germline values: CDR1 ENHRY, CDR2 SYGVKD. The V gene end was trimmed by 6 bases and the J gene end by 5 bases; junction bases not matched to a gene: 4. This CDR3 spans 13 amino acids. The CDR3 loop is CAISRDRAETQYF. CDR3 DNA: TGTGCCATCAGCCGGGACAGGGCGGAGACCCAGTACTTC.

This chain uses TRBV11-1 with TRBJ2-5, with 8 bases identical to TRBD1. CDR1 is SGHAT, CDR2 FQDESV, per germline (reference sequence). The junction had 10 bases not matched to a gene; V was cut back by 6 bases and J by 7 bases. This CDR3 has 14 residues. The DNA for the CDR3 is TGTGCCAGCAGTCAAAGGACAGGGCCGGGGACCCAGTACTTC. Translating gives CASSQRTGPGTQYF.

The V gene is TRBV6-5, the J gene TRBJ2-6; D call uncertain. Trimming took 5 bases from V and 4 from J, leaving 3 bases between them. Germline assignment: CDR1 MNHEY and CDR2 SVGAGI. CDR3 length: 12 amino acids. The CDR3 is CASSGGANVLTF. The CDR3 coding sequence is TGTGCCAGCAGTGGAGGGGCCAACGTCCTGACTTTC.

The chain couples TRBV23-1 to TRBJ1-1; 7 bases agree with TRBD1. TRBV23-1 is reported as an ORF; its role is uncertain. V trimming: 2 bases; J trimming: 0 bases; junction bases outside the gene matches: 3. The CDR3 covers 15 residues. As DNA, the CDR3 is TGCGCCAGCAGTCAAACCGGGACAGTGAACACTGAAGCTTTCTTT. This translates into CASSQTGTVNTEAFF.

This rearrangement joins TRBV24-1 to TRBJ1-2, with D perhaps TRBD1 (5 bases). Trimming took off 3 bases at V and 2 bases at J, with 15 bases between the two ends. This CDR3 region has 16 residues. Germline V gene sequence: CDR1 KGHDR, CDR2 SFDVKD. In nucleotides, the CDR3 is TGTGCCACCAGTGATGGGCGAGGGGATTCGAACTATGGCTACACCTTC. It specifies CATSDGRGDSNYGYTF.

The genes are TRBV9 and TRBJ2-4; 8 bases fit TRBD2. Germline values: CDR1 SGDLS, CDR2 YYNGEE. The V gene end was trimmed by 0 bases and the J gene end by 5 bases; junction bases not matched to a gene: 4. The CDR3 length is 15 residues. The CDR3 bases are TGTGCCAGCAGCGTAGCGGGGGGGCGGGAAAACATTCAGTACTTC. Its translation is CASSVAGGRENIQYF.

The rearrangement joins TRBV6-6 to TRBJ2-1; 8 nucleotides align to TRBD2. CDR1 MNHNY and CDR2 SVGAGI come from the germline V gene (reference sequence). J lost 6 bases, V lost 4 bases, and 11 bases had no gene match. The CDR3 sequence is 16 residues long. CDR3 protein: CASSLPGTRVGNEQFF. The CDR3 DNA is TGTGCCAGCAGTTTACCCGGGACTAGGGTTGGCAATGAGCAGTTCTTC.

In nucleotides, the CDR3 is TGTGCCAGCAGCTTAGAAACGGGGTTGAGGGCAGATACGCAGTATTTT. Translated: CASSLETGLRADTQYF. This chain joins TRBV11-2 and TRBJ2-3; weak D call: TRBD2 (5 bases). The length of the CDR3 is 16 residues. V dropped 0 bases and J dropped 4 bases, with 14 bases sitting between them. Per germline, CDR1 SGHAT and CDR2 FQNNGV.

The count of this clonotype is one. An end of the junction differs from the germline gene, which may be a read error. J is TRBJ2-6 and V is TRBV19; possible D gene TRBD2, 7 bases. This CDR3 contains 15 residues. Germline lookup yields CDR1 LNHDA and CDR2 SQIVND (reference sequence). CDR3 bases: TGTGCCAGTATGGGAGGGGCGCTGGGGGCCAACGTCCCGACTTTC. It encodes CASMGGALGANVPTF.

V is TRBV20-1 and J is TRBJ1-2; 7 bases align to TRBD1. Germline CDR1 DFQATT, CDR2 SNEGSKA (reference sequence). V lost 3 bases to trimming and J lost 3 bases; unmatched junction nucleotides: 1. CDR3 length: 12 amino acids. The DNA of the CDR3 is TGCAGTGCTAGGGACAGGCACTATGGCTACACCTTC. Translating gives CSARDRHYGYTF.

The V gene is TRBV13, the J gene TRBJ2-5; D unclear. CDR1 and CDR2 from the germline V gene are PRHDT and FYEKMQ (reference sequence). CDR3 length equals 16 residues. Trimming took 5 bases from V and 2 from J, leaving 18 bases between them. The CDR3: CASSPRATHIQETQYF. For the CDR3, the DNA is TGTGCCAGCAGCCCCCGGGCCACACACATTCAAGAGACCCAGTACTTC.

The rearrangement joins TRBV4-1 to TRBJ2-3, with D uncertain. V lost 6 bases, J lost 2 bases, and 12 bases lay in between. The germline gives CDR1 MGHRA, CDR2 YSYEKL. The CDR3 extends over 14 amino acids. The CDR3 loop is CASRAAVNTDTQYF. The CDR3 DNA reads TGCGCCAGCAGGGCGGCCGTCAACACAGATACGCAGTATTTT.

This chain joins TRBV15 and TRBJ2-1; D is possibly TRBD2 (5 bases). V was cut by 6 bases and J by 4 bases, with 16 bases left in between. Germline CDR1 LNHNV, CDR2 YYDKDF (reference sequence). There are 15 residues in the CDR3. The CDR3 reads CATSIVRESYNEQFF. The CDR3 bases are TGTGCCACCAGTATAGTAAGGGAGAGTTACAATGAGCAGTTCTTC.